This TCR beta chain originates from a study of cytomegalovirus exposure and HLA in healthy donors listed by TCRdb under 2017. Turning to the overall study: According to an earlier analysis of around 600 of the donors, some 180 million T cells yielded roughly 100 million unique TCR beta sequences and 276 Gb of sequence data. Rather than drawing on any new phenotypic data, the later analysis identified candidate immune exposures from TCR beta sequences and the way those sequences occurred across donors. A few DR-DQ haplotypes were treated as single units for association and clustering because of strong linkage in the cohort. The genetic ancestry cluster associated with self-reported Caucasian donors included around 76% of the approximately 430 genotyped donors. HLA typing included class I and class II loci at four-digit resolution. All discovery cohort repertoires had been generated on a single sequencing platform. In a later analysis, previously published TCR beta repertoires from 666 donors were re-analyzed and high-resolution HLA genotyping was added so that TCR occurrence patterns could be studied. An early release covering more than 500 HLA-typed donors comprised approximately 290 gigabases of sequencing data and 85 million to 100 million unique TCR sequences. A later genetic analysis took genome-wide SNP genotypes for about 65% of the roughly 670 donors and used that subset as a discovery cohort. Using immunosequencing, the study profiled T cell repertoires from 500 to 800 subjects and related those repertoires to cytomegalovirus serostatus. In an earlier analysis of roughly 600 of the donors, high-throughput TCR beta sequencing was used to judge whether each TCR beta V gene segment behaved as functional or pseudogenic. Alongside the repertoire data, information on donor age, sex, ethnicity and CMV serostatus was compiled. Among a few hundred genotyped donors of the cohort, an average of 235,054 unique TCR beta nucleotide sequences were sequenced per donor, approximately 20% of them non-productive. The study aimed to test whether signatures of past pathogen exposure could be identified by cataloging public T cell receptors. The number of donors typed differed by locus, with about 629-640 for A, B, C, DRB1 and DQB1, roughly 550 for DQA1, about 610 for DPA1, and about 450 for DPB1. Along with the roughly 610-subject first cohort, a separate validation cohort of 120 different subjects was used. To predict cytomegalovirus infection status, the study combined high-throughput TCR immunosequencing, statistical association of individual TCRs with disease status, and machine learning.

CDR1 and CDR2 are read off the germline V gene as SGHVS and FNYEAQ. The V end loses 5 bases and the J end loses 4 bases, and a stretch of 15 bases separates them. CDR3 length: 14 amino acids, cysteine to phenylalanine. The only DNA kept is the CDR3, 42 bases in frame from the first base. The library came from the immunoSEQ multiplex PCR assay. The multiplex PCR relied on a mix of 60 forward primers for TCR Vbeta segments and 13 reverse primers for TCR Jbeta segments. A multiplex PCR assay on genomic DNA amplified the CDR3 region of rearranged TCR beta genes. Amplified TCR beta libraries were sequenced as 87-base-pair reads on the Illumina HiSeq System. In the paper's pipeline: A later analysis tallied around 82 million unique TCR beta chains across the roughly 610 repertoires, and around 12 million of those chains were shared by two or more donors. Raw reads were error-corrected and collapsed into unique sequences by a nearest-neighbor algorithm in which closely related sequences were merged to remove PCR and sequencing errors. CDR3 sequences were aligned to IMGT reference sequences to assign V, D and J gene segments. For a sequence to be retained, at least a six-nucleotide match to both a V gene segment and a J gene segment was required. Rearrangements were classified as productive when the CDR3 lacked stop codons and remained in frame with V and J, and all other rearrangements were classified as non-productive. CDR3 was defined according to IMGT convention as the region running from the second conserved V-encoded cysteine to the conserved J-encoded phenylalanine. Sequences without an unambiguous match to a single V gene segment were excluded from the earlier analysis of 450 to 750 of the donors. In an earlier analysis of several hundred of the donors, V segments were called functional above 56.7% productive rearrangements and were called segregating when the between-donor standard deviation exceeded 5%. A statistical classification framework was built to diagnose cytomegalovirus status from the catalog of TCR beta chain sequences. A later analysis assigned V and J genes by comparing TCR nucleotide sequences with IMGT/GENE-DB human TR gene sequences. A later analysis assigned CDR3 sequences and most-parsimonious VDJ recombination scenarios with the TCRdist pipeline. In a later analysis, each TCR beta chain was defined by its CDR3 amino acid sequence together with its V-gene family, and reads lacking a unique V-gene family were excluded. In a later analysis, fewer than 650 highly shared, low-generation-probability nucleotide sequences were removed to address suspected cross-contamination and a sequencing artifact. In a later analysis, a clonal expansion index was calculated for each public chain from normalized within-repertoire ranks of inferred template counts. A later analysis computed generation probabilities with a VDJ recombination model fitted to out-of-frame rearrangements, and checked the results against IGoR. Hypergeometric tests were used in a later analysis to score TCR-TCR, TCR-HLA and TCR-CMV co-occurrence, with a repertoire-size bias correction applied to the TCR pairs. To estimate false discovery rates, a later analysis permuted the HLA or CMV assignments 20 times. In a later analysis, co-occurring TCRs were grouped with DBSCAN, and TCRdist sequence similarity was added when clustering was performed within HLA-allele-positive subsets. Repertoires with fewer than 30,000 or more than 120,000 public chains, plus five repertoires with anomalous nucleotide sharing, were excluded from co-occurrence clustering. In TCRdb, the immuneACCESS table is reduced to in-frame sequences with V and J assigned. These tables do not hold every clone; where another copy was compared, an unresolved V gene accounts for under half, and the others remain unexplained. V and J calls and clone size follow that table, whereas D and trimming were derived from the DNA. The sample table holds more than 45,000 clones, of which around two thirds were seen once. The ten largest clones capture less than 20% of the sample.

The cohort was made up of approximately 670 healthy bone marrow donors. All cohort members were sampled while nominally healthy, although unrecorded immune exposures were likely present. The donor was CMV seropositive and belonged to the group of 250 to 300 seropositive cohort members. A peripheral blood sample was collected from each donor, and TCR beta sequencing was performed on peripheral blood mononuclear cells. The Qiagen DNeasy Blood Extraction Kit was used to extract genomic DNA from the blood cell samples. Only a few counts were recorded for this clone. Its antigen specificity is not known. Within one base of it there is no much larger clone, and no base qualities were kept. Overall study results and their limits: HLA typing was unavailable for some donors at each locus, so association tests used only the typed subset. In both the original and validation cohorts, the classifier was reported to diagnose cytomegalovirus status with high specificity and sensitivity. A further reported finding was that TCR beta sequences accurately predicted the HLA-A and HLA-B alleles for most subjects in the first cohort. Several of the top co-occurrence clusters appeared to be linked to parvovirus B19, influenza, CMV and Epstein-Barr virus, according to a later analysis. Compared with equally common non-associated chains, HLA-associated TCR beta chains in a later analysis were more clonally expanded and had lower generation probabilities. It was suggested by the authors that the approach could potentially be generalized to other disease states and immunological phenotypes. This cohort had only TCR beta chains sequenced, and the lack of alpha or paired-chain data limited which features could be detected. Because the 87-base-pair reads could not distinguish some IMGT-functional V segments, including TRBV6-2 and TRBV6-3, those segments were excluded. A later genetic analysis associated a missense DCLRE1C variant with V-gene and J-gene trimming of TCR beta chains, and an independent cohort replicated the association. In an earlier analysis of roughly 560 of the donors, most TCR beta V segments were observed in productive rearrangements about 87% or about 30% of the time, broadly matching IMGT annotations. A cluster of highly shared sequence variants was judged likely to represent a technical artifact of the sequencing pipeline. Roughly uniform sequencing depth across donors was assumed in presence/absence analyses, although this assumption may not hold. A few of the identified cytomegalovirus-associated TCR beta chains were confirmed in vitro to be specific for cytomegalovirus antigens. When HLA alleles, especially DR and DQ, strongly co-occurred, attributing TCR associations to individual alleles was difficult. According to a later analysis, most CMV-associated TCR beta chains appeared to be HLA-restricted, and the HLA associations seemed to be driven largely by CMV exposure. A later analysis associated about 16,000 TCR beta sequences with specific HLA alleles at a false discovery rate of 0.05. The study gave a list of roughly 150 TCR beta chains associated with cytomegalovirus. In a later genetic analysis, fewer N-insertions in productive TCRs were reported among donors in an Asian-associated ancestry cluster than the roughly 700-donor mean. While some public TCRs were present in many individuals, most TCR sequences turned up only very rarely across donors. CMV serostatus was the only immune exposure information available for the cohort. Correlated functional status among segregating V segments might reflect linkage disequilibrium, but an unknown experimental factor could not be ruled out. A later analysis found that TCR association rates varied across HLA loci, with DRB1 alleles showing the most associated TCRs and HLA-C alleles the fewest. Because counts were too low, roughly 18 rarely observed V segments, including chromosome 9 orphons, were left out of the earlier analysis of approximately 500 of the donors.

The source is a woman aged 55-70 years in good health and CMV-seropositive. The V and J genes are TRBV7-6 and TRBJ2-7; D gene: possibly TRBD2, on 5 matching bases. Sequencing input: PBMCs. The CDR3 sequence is CASSPRGQAYEQYF. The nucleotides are TGTGCCAGCAGCCCCCGAGGGCAGGCATACGAGCAGTACTTC. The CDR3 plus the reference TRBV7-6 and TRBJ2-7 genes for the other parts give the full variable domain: GAGVSQSPRYKVTKRGQDVALRCDPISGHVSLYWYRQALGQGPEFLTYFNYEAQQDKSGLPNDRFSAERPEGSISTLTIQRTEQRDSAMYRCASSPRGQAYEQYFGPGTRLTVT.